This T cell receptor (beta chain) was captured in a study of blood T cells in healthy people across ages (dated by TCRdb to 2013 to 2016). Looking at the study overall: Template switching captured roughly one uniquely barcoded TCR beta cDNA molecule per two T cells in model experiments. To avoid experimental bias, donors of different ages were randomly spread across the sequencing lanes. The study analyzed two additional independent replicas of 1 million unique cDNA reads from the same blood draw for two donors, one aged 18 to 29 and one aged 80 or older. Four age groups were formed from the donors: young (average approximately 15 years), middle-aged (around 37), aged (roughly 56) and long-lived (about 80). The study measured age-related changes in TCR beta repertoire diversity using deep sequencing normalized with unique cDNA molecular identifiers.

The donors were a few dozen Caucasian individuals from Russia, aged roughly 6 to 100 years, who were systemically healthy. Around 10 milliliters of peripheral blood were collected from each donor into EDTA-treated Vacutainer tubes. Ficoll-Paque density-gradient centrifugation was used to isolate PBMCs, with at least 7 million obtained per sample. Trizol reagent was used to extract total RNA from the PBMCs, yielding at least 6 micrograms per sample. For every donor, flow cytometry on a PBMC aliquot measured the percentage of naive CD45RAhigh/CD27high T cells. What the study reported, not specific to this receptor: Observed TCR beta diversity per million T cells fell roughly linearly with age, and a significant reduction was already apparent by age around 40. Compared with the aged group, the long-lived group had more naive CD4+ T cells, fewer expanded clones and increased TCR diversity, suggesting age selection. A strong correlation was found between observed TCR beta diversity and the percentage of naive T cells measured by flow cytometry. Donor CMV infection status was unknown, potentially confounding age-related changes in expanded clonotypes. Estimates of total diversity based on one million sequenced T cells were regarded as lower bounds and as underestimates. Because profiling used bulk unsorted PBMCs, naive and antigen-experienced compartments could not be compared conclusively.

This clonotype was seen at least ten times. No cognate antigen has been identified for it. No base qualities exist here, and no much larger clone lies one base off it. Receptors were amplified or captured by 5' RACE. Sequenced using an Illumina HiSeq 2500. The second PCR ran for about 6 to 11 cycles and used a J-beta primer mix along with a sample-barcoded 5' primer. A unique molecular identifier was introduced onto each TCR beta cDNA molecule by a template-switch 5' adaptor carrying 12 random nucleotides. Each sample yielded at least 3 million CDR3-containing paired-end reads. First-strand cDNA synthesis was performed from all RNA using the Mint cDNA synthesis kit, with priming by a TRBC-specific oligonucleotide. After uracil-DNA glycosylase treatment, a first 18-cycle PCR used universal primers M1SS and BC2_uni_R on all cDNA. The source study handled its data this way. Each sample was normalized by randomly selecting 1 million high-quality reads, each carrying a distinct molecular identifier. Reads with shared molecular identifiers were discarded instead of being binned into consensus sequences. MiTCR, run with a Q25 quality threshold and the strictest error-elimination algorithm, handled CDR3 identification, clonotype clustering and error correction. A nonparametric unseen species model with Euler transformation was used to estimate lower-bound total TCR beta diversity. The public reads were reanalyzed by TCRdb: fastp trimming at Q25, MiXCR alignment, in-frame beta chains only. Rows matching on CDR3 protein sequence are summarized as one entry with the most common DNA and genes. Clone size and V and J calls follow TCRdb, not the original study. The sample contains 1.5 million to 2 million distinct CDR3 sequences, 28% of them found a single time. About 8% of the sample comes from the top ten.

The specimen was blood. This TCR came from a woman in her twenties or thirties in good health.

The CDR3 protein: CASSSGTSGGEQFF. The nucleotide sequence is given as TGTGCCAGCAGCTCTGGGACTAGCGGGGGTGAGCAGTTCTTC. Rearrangement joined TRBV7-8 to TRBJ2-1; 14 of the junction bases match TRBD2. From a lookup of the germline V gene, CDR1 and CDR2 are SGHVS and FQNEAQ. Trimming leaves V shorter by 4 bases and J shorter by 9 bases, with the junction holding 2 bases beyond the gene matches. Including cysteine and phenylalanine, the CDR3 has 14 amino acids. Of the read, only the CDR3 DNA is kept; its 42 bases are in frame from base 1. Beyond the CDR3, the reference TRBV7-8 and TRBJ2-1 genes provide the residues; the full variable domain reads: GAGVSQSPRYKVAKRGQDVALRCDPISGHVSLFWYQQALGQGPEFLTYFQNEAQLDKSGLPSDRFFAERPEGSVSTLKIQRTQQEDSAVYLCASSSGTSGGEQFFGPGTRLTVL.